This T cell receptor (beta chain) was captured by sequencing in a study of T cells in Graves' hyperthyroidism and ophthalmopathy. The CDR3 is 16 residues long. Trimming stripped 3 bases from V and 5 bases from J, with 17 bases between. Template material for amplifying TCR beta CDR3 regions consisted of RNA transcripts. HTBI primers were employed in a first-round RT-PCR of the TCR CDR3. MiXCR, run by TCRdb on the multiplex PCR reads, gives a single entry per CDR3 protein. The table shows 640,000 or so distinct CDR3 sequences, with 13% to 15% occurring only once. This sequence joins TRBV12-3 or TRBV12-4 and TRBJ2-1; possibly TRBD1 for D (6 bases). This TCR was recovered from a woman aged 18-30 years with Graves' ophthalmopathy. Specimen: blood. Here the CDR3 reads CASSFGTRGPHNEQFF. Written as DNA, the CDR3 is TGTGCCAGCAGTTTCGGGACAAGAGGCCCGCACAATGAGCAGTTCTTC.